This is a list of T cell receptor beta chains from one sample in a study of OX40 agonist ivuxolimab in advanced cancers. Produced via immunoSEQ multiplex PCR; TCRdb's table is partial and in-frame only. The data contain 100,000 or so clones, more than 85% of them singletons. The sequencing here drew on CD4+ or CD8+ T cells sorted from blood, taken in a trial of the OX40 agonist ivuxolimab. The receptors shown here come from an adult with an advanced solid tumor such as melanoma, head and neck, liver or kidney cancer. Both conserved end residues are part of each CDR3. D genes are given only for firm matches. Expanded clones get a size class; other rows say once, few or many, or leave the size out.

V gene: TRBV14
J gene: TRBJ1-3
clone size: .
D gene: TRBD1
CDR3 DNA: TGTGCCAGCAGTCTAGACAGGGGCGGAAACACCATATATTTT
CDR3 protein: CASSLDRGGNTIYF

V gene: TRBV5-1
J gene: TRBJ2-1
clone size: .
D gene: .
CDR3 DNA: TGCGCCAGCAGCTTGAGGTGGGATCCAGGACGCAATGAGCAGTTCTTC
CDR3 protein: CASSLRWDPGRNEQFF

V gene: TRBV5-6
J gene: TRBJ2-3
clone size: .
D gene: TRBD2
CDR3 DNA: TGTGCCAGCAGCCAAGGACTAGCGGGAGGTGCGCAGTATTTT
CDR3 protein: CASSQGLAGGAQYF

V gene: TRBV7-8
J gene: TRBJ1-6
clone size: .
D gene: TRBD1
CDR3 DNA: TGTGCCAGCAGCTCCGGACAGGGGAAGAATTCACCCCTCCACTTT
CDR3 protein: CASSSGQGKNSPLHF

V gene: TRBV11-2
J gene: TRBJ1-4
clone size: once
D gene: .
CDR3 DNA: TGTGCCAGCAGCTTCACTTACAGGGCGGGGGGTGAAAAACTGTTTTTT
CDR3 protein: CASSFTYRAGGEKLFF

V gene: TRBV7-9
J gene: TRBJ2-5
clone size: .
D gene: .
CDR3 DNA: TGTGCCAGCAGTTTCTACAGGCGCCTCCAGTACTTC
CDR3 protein: CASSFYRRLQYF

V gene: TRBV2
J gene: TRBJ2-3
clone size: .
D gene: .
CDR3 DNA: TGTGCCAGTCGGGACCTTTCACAGGGTCGAGATACGCAGTATTTT
CDR3 protein: CASRDLSQGRDTQYF

V gene: TRBV27
J gene: TRBJ2-1
clone size: .
D gene: .
CDR3 DNA: TGTGCCAGCAGTTTAGGGTTTGAGCAGTTCTTC
CDR3 protein: CASSLGFEQFF

V gene: TRBV13
J gene: TRBJ2-5
clone size: .
D gene: TRBD2
CDR3 DNA: TGTGCCAGCAGCGGGCGACTAGCGGGGACGAAAGAGACCCAGTACTTC
CDR3 protein: CASSGRLAGTKETQYF

V gene: TRBV7-8
J gene: TRBJ2-2
clone size: .
D gene: .
CDR3 DNA: TGTGCCAGCAGCATAATCACCGGGGAGCTGTTTTTT
CDR3 protein: CASSIITGELFF

V gene: TRBV10-2
J gene: TRBJ2-7
clone size: .
D gene: .
CDR3 DNA: TGCGCCACCCAACAGGGTCCCATCTACGAGCAGTACTTC
CDR3 protein: CATQQGPIYEQYF

V gene: TRBV6-5
J gene: TRBJ1-5
clone size: .
D gene: .
CDR3 DNA: TGTGCCAGCAGCCCCGGACAGAGCAATCAGCCCCAGCATTTT
CDR3 protein: CASSPGQSNQPQHF

V gene: TRBV4-1
J gene: TRBJ2-1
clone size: .
D gene: .
CDR3 DNA: TGCGCCAGCAGCCAAGAGCGGAGGGATGAGCAGTTCTTC
CDR3 protein: CASSQERRDEQFF

V gene: TRBV4-1
J gene: TRBJ2-3
clone size: .
D gene: .
CDR3 DNA: TGCGCCAGCAGCCAATGGGGACGGGAAGATACGCAGTATTTT
CDR3 protein: CASSQWGREDTQYF

V gene: TRBV9
J gene: TRBJ2-1
clone size: .
D gene: .
CDR3 DNA: TGTGCCAGCAGCCCTTGGGACATCTACAATGAGCAGTTCTTC
CDR3 protein: CASSPWDIYNEQFF

V gene: TRBV9
J gene: TRBJ2-7
clone size: .
D gene: .
CDR3 DNA: TGTGCCAGCAGCGCAGGACACGGCCCCTACGAGCAGTACTTC
CDR3 protein: CASSAGHGPYEQYF

V gene: TRBV27
J gene: TRBJ1-1
clone size: .
D gene: .
CDR3 DNA: TGTGCCAGCAGTTTATCAGGGGGGAACACTGAAGCTTTCTTT
CDR3 protein: CASSLSGGNTEAFF